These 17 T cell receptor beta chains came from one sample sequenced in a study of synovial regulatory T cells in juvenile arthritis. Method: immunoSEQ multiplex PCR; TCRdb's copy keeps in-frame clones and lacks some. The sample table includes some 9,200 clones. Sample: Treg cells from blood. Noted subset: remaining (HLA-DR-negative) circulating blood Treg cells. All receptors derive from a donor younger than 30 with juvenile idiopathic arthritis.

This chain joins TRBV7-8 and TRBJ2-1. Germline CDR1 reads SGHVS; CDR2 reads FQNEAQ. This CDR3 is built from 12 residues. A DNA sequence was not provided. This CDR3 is CASSREGREQFF. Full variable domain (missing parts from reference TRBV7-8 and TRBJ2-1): GAGVSQSPRYKVAKRGQDVALRCDPISGHVSLFWYQQALGQGPEFLTYFQNEAQLDKSGLPSDRFFAERPEGSVSTLKIQRTQQEDSAVYLCASSREGREQFFGPGTRLTVL.

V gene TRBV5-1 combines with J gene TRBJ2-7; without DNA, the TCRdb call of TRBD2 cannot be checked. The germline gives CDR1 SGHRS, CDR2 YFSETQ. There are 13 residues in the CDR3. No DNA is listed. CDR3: CASSWGGMREQYF. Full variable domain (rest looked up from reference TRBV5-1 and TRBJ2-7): KAGVTQTPRYLIKTRGQQVTLSCSPISGHRSVSWYQQTPGQGLQFLFEYFSETQRNKGNFPGRFSGRQFSNSRSEMNVSTLELGDSALYLCASSWGGMREQYFGPGTRLTVT.

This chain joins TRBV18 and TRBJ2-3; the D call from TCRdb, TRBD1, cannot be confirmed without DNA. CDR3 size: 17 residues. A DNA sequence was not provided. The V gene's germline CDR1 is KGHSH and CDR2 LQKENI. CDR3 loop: CASSLNLLQGKTDTQYF.

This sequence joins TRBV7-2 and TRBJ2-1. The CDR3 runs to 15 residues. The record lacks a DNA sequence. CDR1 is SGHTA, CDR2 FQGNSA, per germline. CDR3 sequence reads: CASSLDVGLYNEQFF.

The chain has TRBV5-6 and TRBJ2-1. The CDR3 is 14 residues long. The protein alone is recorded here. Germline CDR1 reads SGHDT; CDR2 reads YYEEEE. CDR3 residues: CASSFSGSGNEQFF.

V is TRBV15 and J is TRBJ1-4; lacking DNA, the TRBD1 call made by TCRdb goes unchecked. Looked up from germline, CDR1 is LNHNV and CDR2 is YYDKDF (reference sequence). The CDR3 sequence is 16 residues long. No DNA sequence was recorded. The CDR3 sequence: CATRPMGTGGSEKLFF.

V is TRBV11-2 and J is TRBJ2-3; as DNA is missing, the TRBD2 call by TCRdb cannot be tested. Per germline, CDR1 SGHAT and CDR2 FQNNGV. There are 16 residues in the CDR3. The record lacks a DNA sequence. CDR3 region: CASRDWGGSVTDTQYF.

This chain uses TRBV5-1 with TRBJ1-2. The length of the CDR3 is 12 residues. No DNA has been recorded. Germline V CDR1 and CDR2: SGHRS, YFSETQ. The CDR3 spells CASSLAGYGYTF.

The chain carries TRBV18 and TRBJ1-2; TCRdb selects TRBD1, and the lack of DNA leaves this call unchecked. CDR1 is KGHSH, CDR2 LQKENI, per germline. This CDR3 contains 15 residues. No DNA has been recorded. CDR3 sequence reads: CASSPYKQFSYGYTF.

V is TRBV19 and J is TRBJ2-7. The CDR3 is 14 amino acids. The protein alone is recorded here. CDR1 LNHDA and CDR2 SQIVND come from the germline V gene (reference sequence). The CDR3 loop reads CASSINGRAYEQYF.

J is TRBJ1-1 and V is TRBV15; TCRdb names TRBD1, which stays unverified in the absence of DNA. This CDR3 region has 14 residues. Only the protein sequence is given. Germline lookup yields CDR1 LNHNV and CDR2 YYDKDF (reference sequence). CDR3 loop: CATSRVAGITEAFF.

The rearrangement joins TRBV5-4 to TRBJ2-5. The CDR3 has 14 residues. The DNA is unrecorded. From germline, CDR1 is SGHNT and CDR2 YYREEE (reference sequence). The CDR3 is CASSLVGSEETQYF.

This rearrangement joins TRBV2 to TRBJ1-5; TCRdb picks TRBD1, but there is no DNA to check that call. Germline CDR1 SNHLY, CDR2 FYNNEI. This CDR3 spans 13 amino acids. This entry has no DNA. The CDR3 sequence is CASSDIRNQPQHF.

The CDR3 sequence is CASSPLNTGELFF. V is TRBV13 and J is TRBJ2-2. This CDR3 comprises 13 residues. DNA is not recorded here. From germline, CDR1 is PRHDT and CDR2 FYEKMQ (reference sequence).

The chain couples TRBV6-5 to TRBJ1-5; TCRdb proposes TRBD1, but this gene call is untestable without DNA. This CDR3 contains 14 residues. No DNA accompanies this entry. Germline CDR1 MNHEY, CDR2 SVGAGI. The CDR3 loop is CASSRDRDSQPQHF.

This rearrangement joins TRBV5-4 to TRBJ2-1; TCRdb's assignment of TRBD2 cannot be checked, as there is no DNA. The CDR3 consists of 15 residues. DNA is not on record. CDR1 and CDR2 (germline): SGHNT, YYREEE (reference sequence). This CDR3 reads CASRKAGRSYNEQFF. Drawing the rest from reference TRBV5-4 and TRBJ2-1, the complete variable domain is ETGVTQSPTHLIKTRGQQVTLRCSSQSGHNTVSWYQQALGQGPQFIFQYYREEENGRGNFPPRFSGLQFPNYSSELNVNALELDDSALYLCASRKAGRSYNEQFFGPGTRLTVL.

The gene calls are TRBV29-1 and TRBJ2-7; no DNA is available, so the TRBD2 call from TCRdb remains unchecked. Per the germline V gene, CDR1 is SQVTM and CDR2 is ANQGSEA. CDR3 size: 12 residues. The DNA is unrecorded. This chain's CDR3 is CSVEGRGNEQYF.